This T cell receptor beta chain was recovered during a study of T cell repertoires in cytomegalovirus infection (dated 2019 in TCRdb). Context from the whole study: Peptide stimulations targeted recently identified HLA-C-restricted CMV epitopes, whose presentation resists viral immunomodulation, together with well-studied HLA-B-restricted epitopes. Donor HLA type was relevant to the analysis, because carriage of CMV infection together with the matching HLA type was indicated by public TCR beta signatures.

What the authors observed across the whole study: The ex vivo response was dominated by HLA-C-restricted CMV-specific TCR beta clonotypes, and the single most frequent clonotype in two of eight donors was supplied by these HLA-C-restricted clonotypes. In both this cohort and an independent roughly 360-donor cohort, the cumulative frequency of public TCR beta family members distinguished carriers of CMV infection plus the relevant HLA type.

This clonotype was picked up a small number of times. It has no known antigen specificity. No base qualities exist here, and no much larger clone lies one base off it. From the cysteine up to the phenylalanine, the CDR3 has a length of 12 residues. Of the read, only the CDR3 DNA is kept; its 36 bases are in frame from base 1. The trim is 1 base for V and 4 bases for J, with a gap of 5 bases between the germline ends. CDR1 DFQATT and CDR2 SNEGSKA were looked up in the germline V gene (reference sequence). Sequencing was carried out with an Illumina HiSeq 1500. The raw public reads went through TCRdb reprocessing: fastp at Q25, MiXCR clone calling, in-frame beta chains kept. Rows with one shared CDR3 protein collapse into an entry with the most common genes and DNA. The sample contains roughly 860,000 distinct CDR3 sequences, approximately 29% of them found a single time. Of the sample, 9.5% to 15% is held by the ten largest clones.

The treatment or condition label for this specimen denotes: in vitro stimulation with specific CMV peptide epitopes to enrich CMV-specific T cells. The receptor comes from a human donor in good health (CMV status not recorded). Some clones in this sample may be carry-over from other donors' samples. This sample comprised cultured CD8+ T cells from PBMCs, obtained from culture after CMV antigen stimulation. The sequence joins TRBV20-1 to TRBJ1-5, with no D gene named confidently. The nucleotide sequence reads as follows: TGCAGTGCTAGAGGTGGGAATCAGCCCCAGCATTTT. Its amino acids are CSARGGNQPQHF.